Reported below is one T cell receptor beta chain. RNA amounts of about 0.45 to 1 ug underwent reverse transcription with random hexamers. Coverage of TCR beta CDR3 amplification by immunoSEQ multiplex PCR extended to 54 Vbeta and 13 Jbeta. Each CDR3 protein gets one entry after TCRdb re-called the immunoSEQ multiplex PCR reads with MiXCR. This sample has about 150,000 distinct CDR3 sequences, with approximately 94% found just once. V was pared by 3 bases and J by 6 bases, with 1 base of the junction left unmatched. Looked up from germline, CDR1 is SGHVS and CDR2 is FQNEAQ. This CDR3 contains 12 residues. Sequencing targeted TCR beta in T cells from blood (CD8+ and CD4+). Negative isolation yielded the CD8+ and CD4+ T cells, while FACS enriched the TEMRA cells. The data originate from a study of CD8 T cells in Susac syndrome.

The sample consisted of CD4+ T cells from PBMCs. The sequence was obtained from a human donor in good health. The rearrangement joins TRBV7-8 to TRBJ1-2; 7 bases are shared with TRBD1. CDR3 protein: CASSFDRDGYTF. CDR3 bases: TGTGCCAGCAGCTTCGACAGGGATGGCTACACCTTC. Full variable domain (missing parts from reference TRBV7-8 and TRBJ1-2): GAGVSQSPRYKVAKRGQDVALRCDPISGHVSLFWYQQALGQGPEFLTYFQNEAQLDKSGLPSDRFFAERPEGSVSTLKIQRTQQEDSAVYLCASSFDRDGYTFGSGTRLTVV.